One sample yielded the 2 T cell receptor beta chains listed below, sequenced in a study of T-cell reconstitution after alpha-beta-depleted transplantation in children. This sample's TCRbeta library carried unique molecular identifier barcodes. TCRdb redid the calling of the PCR reads with MiXCR, one entry per CDR3 protein. The table has hundreds of thousands of distinct CDR3 sequences, about 25% seen once; the top ten hold roughly 2.6%. This material consisted of PBMCs, taken before TCRalphabeta/CD19-depleted stem cell transplant. The receptors come from a girl aged 2 to 9 with Fanconi anemia, due to receive a stem cell transplant.

CDR3 DNA sequence: TGTGCCAGCAGTCGGAGCGGGGCGTACAATGAGCAGTTCTTC. Residues: CASSRSGAYNEQFF. The rearrangement joins TRBV2 to TRBJ2-1, with TRBD2 identical over 7 bases. The CDR3 runs 14 residues. The germline CDR1 and CDR2 sequences are SNHLY and FYNNEI. V was pared by 5 bases and J by 4 bases, with 5 bases of the junction left unmatched.

This chain links TRBV5-5 with TRBJ1-1, with D uncertain. CDR3 length: 12 amino acids. The V gene's germline CDR1 is SGHKS and CDR2 YYEKEE (reference sequence). V lost 3 bases, J lost 6 bases, and 9 bases lay in between. The CDR3 region is CASSWAVAEAFF. DNA for the CDR3: TGTGCCAGCAGCTGGGCTGTGGCTGAAGCTTTCTTT.